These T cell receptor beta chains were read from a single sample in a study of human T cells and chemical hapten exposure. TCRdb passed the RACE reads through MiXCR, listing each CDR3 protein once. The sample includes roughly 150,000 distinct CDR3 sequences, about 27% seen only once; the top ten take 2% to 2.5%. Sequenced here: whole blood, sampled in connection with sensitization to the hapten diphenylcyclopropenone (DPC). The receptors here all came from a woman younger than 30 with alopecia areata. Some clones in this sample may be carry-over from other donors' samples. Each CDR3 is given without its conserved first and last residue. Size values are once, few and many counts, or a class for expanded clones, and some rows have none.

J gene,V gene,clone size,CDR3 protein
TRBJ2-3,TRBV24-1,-,ATSGGLAVSSTDTQY
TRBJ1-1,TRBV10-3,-,AISGRTGGDTEAF
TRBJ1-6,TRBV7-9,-,ASSLSGYNSPLH
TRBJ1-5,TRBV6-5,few,ASSYSGGSKPQH
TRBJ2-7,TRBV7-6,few,ASSPRTRIYEQY
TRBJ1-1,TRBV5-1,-,ASSFLGGQDTEAF
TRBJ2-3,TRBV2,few,ASSPPRTRGGDTQY
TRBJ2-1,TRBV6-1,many,ASSPLSSYNEQF
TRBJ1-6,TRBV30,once,AWSVVSSYNSPLH
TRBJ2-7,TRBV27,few,ASSSKTVWNEQY
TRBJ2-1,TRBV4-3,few,ASSQDRTSAVFNEQF
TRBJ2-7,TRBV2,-,ASSVVTYEQY
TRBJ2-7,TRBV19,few,ASSTDPWGEQY
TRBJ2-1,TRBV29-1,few,SGRGTGQNNEQF
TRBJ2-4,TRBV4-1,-,ASSQGQGKNIQY
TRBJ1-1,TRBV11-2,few,ASSLGDRVKRTEAF
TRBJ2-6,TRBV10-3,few,AISESGGRASGANVLT
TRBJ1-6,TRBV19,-,ASSVGQVVNSPLH
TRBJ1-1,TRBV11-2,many,ASSSYRGRVTEAF
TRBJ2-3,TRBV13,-,ASSPHGDTQY
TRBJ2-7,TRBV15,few,ATSRDSASRAQY
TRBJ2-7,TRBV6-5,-,ASSGQGFHEQY
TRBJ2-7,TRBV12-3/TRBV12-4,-,AITNYEQY
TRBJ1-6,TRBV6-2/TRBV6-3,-,AAWGQQNSPLH
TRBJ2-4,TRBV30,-,AWSVGAGENIQY
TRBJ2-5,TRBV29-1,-,SVHKETQY
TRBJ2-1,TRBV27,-,ASSRGSPHNEQF
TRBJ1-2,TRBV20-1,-,SANNRERVDGYT
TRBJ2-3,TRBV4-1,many,ASSPAGDTQY
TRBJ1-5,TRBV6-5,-,ATGTGDQPQH
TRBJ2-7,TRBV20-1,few,SARDPEWR
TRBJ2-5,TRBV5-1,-,ASSLGPGGGETQY
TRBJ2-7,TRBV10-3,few,AISGFSPNEQY
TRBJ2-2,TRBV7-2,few,ASSLRDRGRTGELF
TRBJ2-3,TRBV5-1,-,ASSLALSGQGTDTQY
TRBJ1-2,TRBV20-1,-,SAPTVPQISHGYT
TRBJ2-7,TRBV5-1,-,ASSLALLAGTYEQY
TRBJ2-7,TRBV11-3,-,ASSSKREASYEQY
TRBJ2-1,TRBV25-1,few,ASSDPSDRGNEQF
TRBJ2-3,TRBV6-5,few,ASSPGTSGAGDTQY
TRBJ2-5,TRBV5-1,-,ASSLWDREETQY
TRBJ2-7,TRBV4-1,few,ASSQDWGLRQDDEQY
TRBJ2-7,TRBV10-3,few,ATYGAGSTYEQY
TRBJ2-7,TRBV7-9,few,ASSHRRDRPYEQY
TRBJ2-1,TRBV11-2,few,ASSSPRTSGGPSYNEQF
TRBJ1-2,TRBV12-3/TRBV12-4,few,ASSLVGLGYT
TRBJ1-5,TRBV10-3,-,AISGTGAPNQPQH
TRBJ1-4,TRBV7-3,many,ASSLSGGTNEKLF
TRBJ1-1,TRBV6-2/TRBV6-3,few,ASSYMNRDGTEAF
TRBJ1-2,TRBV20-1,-,SASKGNYGYT